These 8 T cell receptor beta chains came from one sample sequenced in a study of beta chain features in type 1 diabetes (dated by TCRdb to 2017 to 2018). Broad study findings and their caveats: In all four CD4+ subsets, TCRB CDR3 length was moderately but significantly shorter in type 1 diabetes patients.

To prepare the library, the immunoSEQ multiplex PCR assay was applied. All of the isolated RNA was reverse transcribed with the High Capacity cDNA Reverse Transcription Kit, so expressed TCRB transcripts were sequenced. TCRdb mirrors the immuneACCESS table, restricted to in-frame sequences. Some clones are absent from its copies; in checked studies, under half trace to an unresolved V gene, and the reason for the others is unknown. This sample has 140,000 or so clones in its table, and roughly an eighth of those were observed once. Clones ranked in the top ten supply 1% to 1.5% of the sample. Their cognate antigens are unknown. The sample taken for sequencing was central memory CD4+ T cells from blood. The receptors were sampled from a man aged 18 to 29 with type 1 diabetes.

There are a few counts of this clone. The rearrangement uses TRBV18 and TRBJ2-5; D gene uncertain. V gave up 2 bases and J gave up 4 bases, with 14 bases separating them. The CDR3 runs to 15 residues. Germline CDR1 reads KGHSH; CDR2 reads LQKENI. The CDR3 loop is CASSPKETVGETQYF. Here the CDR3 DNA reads TGTGCCAGCTCACCAAAGGAAACGGTAGGAGAGACCCAGTACTTC.

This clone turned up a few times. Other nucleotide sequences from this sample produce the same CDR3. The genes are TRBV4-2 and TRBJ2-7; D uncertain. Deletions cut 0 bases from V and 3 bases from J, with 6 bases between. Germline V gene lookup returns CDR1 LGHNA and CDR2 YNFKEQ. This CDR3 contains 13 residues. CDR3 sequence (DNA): TGTGCCAGCAGCCAAGATCGCAGCTACGAGCAGTACTTC. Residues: CASSQDRSYEQYF.

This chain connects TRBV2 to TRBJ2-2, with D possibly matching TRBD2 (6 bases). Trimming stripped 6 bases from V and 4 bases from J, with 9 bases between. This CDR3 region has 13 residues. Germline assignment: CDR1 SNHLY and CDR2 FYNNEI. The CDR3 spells CASREGTTGELFF. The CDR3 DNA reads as TGTGCCAGCAGGGAGGGGACCACCGGGGAGCTGTTTTTT. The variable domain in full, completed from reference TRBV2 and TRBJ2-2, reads EPEVTQTPSHQVTQMGQEVILRCVPISNHLYFYWYRQILGQKVEFLVSFYNNEISEKSEIFDDQFSVERPDGSNFTLKIRSTKLEDSAMYFCASREGTTGELFFGEGSRLTVL.

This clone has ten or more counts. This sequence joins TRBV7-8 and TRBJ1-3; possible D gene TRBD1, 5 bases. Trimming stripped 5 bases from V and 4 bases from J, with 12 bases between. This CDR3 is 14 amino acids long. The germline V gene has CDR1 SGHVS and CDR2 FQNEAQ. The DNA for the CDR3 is TGTGCCAGCAGCCCCGACAGATCCGGAAACACCATATATTTT. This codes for CASSPDRSGNTIYF.

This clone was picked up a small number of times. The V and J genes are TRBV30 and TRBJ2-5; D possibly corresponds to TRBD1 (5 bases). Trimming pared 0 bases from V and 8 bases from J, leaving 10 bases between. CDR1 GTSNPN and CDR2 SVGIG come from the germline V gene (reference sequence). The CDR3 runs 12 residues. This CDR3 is CAWSVIGATQYF. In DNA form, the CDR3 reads TGTGCCTGGAGTGTAATTGGGGCCACCCAGTACTTC.

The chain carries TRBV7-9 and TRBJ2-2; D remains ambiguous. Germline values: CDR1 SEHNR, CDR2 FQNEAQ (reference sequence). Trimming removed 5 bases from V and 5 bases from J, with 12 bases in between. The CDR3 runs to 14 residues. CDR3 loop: CASSPPGETGELFF. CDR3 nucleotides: TGTGCCAGCAGCCCCCCGGGCGAAACCGGGGAGCTGTTTTTT.

Here the CDR3 reads CASSPPPTRGRGYTF. The CDR3 DNA sequence: TGTGCCAGCAGCCCGCCCCCTACGAGGGGGCGAGGCTACACCTTC. The genes are TRBV7-9 and TRBJ1-2; TRBD1 aligns across 7 bases. Germline CDR1 SEHNR, CDR2 FQNEAQ (reference sequence). With 5 bases clipped from V and 8 bases from J, the junction kept 14 bases outside the gene matches. The length of the CDR3 is 15 residues.

CDR3 amino acids: CASSLYGDTQYF. In DNA form, the CDR3 reads TGTGCCAGCAGCTTGTATGGGGATACGCAGTATTTT. The J gene is TRBJ2-3, the V gene TRBV5-6; D not certain. Germline CDR1 and CDR2: SGHDT and YYEEEE. Trimming removed 1 base from V and 6 bases from J, with 6 bases in between. The CDR3 runs to 12 residues.